This TCR beta chain came from a study of OX40 agonist ivuxolimab in advanced cancers. Study context: Ivuxolimab, which is an agonistic anti-OX40 (CD134) antibody, was administered to the patients. Cohort: around 86% men, mean age 60, aged about 23 to 80.

The junction had 7 bases not matched to a gene; V was cut back by 3 bases and J by 7 bases. CDR3 length equals 14 residues. Per the germline V gene, CDR1 is MNHEY and CDR2 is SMNVEV (reference sequence). Repertoires were generated with immunoSEQ multiplex PCR, while TCRdb's copy carries only in-frame clones and drops some. The top ten hold 2% to 3% of the sample, which has some 80,000 clones, around 85% seen once. The origin of this receptor is an adult with an advanced solid tumor such as melanoma, head and neck, liver or kidney cancer. The material sequenced was CD4+ or CD8+ T cells sorted from blood, taken in a trial of the OX40 agonist ivuxolimab. This rearrangement joins TRBV27 to TRBJ2-7, with 9 bases aligning to TRBD1. The CDR3 loop is CASSFKPDRGEQYF. CDR3 bases: TGTGCCAGCAGTTTTAAGCCGGACAGGGGTGAGCAGTACTTC.